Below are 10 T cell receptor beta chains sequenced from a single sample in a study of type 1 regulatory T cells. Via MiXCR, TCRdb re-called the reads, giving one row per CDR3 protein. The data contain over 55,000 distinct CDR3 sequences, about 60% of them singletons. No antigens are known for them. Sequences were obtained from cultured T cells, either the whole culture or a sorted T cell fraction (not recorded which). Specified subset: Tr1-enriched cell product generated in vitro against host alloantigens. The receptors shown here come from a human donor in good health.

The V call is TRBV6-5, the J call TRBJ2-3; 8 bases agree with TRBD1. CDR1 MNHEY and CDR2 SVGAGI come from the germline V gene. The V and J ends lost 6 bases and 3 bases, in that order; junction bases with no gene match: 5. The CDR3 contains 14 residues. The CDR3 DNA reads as TGTGCCAGCAGATCCACAGGGGGAACAGATACGCAGTATTTT. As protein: CASRSTGGTDTQYF.

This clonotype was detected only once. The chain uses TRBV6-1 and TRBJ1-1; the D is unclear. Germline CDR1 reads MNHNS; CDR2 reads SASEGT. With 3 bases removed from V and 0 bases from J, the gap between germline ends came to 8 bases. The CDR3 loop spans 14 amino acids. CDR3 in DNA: TGTGCCAGCAGTGACCAACAGTTGAACACTGAAGCTTTCTTT. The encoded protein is CASSDQQLNTEAFF.

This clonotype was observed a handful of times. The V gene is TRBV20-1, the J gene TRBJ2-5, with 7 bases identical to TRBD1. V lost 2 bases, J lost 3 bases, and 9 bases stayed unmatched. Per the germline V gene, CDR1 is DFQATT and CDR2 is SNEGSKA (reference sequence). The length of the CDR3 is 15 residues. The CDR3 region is CSARKIQGLKETQYF. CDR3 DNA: TGCAGTGCTAGAAAGATACAGGGGTTGAAAGAGACCCAGTACTTC.

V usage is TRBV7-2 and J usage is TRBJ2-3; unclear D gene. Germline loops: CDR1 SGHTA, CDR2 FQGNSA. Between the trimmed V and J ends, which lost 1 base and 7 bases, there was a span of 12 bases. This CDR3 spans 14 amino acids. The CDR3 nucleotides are TGTGCCAGCAGCTTAGATCCGTCCTTCTATACGCAGTATTTT. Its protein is CASSLDPSFYTQYF.

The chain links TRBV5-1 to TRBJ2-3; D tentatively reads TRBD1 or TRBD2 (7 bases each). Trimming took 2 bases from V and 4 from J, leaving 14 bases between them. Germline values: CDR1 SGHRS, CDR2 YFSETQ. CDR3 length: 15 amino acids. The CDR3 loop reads CASSLQGGGPDTQYF. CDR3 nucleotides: TGCGCCAGCAGCTTACAGGGAGGGGGCCCAGATACGCAGTATTTT.

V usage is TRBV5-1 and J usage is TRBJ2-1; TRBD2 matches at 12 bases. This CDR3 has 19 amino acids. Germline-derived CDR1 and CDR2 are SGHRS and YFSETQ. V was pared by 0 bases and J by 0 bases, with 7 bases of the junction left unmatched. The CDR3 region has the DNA TGCGCCAGCAGCTTGGGACTAGCGGGAGCATATTCCTCCTACAATGAGCAGTTCTTC. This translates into CASSLGLAGAYSSYNEQFF. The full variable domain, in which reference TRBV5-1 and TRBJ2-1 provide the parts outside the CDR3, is KAGVTQTPRYLIKTRGQQVTLSCSPISGHRSVSWYQQTPGQGLQFLFEYFSETQRNKGNFPGRFSGRQFSNSRSEMNVSTLELGDSALYLCASSLGLAGAYSSYNEQFFGPGTRLTVL.

DNA of the CDR3: TGTGCCAGCAGTGTAGGGAGAGGACTAGAGACCCAGTACTTC. Its protein product is CASSVGRGLETQYF. This chain uses TRBV25-1 with TRBJ2-5, with D maybe TRBD2 (5 bases). Deletions cut 4 bases from V and 4 bases from J, with 13 bases between. The CDR3 has 14 amino acids. Germline CDR1 and CDR2: MGHDK and SYGVNS. The full variable domain, its missing parts supplied by reference TRBV25-1 and TRBJ2-5, is EADIYQTPRYLVIGTGKKITLECSQTMGHDKMYWYQQDPGMELHLIHYSYGVNSTEKGDLSSESTVSRIRTEHFPLTLESARPSHTSQYLCASSVGRGLETQYFGPGTRLLVL.

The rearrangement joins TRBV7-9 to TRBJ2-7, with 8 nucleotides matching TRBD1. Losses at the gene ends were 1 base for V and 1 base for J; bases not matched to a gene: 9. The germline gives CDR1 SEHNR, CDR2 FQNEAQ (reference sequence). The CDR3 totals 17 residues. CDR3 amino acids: CASSLDPRGRLSYEQYF. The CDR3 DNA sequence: TGTGCCAGCAGCTTAGATCCCAGGGGGCGCCTATCCTACGAGCAGTACTTC. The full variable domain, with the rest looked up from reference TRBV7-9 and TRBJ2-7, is DTGVSQNPRHKITKRGQNVTFRCDPISEHNRLYWYRQTLGQGPEFLTYFQNEAQLEKSRLLSDRFSAERPKGSFSTLEIQRTEQGDSAMYLCASSLDPRGRLSYEQYFGPGTRLTVT.

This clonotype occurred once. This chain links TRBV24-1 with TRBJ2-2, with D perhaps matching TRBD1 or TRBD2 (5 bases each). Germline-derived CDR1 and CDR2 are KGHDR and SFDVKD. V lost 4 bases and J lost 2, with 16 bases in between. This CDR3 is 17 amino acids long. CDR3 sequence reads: CATSDPGTDPNTGELFF. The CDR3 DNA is TGTGCCACCAGTGACCCGGGGACCGATCCAAACACCGGGGAGCTGTTTTTT.

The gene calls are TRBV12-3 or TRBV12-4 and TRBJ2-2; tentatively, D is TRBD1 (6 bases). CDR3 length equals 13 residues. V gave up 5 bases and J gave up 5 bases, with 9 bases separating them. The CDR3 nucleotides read TGTGCCAGCAGTCCGAGGGGGACCGGGGAGCTGTTTTTT. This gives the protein CASSPRGTGELFF.